The 10 T cell receptor beta chains in this list originate from one sample, sequenced in a study of shared clonotypes between healthy human individuals. Naive CD8 isolation took CD45RO-negative cells positively selected for CCR7 and excluded terminally differentiated effector memory CD45RA+ cells. Assay used: immunoSEQ multiplex PCR; TCRdb lists only in-frame clones, some missing. The table has approximately 600,000 clones, roughly 95% seen once. The sequenced sample was naive CD8+ T cells sorted from blood. These receptors all stem from a woman aged 25-40 years in good health.

The chain recombines TRBV27 with TRBJ2-7; 7 nucleotides line up with TRBD1. Germline V lookup: CDR1 MNHEY, CDR2 SMNVEV (reference sequence). CDR3 length equals 14 residues. J lost 3 bases, V lost 2 bases, and 4 bases had no gene match. The CDR3 coding sequence is TGTGCCAGCAGTTTAGTAGGGGGCGGCTACGAGCAGTACTTC. Translated, it gives CASSLVGGGYEQYF.

The J gene is TRBJ1-5, the V gene TRBV27; 7 bases match TRBD1. Germline trimming cut 7 bases from V and 7 bases from J; bases unmatched to any gene: 4. This CDR3 spans 12 amino acids. Germline lookup yields CDR1 MNHEY and CDR2 SMNVEV (reference sequence). As DNA, the CDR3 is TGTGCCAGCAAAGTCAGGGGGCAGCCCCAGCATTTT. Encoded protein: CASKVRGQPQHF.

CDR3 sequence: CASSESGLYTEAFF. In DNA form, the CDR3 reads TGCGCCAGCAGTGAGTCGGGACTATACACTGAAGCTTTCTTT. The V gene is TRBV10-2, the J gene TRBJ1-1; D may be TRBD1 (5 bases). The CDR3 is 14 amino acids. With 0 bases removed from V and 3 bases from J, the gap between germline ends came to 8 bases. CDR1 is WSHSY and CDR2 is SAAADI in the germline V gene.

The rearrangement uses TRBV6-1 and TRBJ1-2, with a possible D match to TRBD1 (5 bases). Germline loops: CDR1 MNHNS, CDR2 SASEGT. This CDR3 spans 15 amino acids. V lost 3 bases, J lost 2 bases, and 13 bases lay in between. The CDR3 DNA follows: TGTGCCAGCAGTGACGCGGGACTTCTGAACTATGGCTACACCTTC. Translated, it gives CASSDAGLLNYGYTF.

V usage is TRBV6-5 and J usage is TRBJ2-2; TRBD1 matches 11 bases. Germline-derived CDR1 and CDR2 are MNHEY and SVGAGI. Trimming cost V 6 bases and J 5 bases; bases outside gene matches: 5. This CDR3 region has 15 residues. In nucleotides, the CDR3 is TGTGCCAGCAGGGTTGGACAGGGGGCGACCGGGGAGCTGTTTTTT. Protein: CASRVGQGATGELFF.

The chain couples TRBV5-8 to TRBJ2-7; 10 bases line up with TRBD2. V dropped 4 bases and J dropped 5; count of bases not matched to a gene: 9. The length of the CDR3 is 15 residues. Germline V gene data show CDR1 as SGHTS and CDR2 as YDEGEE. CDR3 protein: CASSPSSGRVHEQYF. The DNA for the CDR3 is TGTGCCAGCAGCCCGTCGAGCGGGAGGGTCCACGAGCAGTACTTC.

The CDR3 region is CASSMGLALYNEQFF. In DNA form, the CDR3 reads TGTGCCAGTAGTATGGGACTAGCGCTCTACAATGAGCAGTTCTTC. The chain joins TRBV19 to TRBJ2-1; TRBD2 aligns across 10 bases. With V trimmed by 3 bases and J by 3 bases, 2 bases remained unmatched. The CDR3 consists of 15 residues. Germline V gene sequence: CDR1 LNHDA, CDR2 SQIVND (reference sequence).

The V call is TRBV4-1, the J call TRBJ1-4; 9 nucleotides agree with TRBD1. Germline V gene lookup returns CDR1 MGHRA and CDR2 YSYEKL. The trim removed 3 bases at V and 5 bases at J, leaving 1 base unmatched. This CDR3 comprises 14 residues. The CDR3 spells CASSHGTGNEKLFF. The CDR3 nucleotides read TGCGCCAGCAGCCACGGGACAGGGAATGAAAAACTGTTTTTT.

The rearrangement joins TRBV11-2 to TRBJ1-3, with D possibly being TRBD1 (6 bases). Trimming stripped 6 bases from V and 2 bases from J, with 14 bases between. This CDR3 contains 15 residues. Germline values: CDR1 SGHAT, CDR2 FQNNGV. CDR3 bases: TGTGCCAGCAGTAACTCAGGGGTTACTGGAAACACCATATATTTT. It encodes CASSNSGVTGNTIYF. The variable domain in full, with the rest retrieved from reference TRBV11-2 and TRBJ1-3, is EAGVAQSPRYKIIEKRQSVAFWCNPISGHATLYWYQQILGQGPKLLIQFQNNGVVDDSQLPKDRFSAERLKGVDSTLKIQPAKLEDSAVYLCASSNSGVTGNTIYFGEGSWLTVV.

A single count supports this clone. The rearrangement links TRBV7-2 to TRBJ2-5; either TRBD1 or TRBD2 may fit D (6 bases each). The germline gives CDR1 SGHTA, CDR2 FQGNSA. Trimming cost V 5 bases and J 2 bases, with 21 bases left between them. This CDR3 is 17 amino acids long. CDR3 loop: CASSDVIRRGPQETQYF. CDR3 bases: TGTGCCAGCAGCGACGTAATCCGTCGGGGGCCTCAAGAGACCCAGTACTTC.